A selection of T cell receptor beta chains follows, all from one sample in a study of blood T cell repertoires in COVID-19. The repertoire was sequenced with immunoSEQ multiplex PCR; TCRdb's copy has only in-frame clones and lacks some. The sample lists roughly 140,000 clones; roughly 80% were seen once. Sample: PBMCs or T cells enriched from blood (not recorded which). Every receptor here comes from a woman in her forties who had recovered from COVID-19. Both conserved end residues are part of each CDR3. Each record gives: V gene, CDR3 protein.

V gene: TRBV12-3/TRBV12-4; CDR3 protein: CASSLRGTGELFF
V gene: TRBV7-9; CDR3 protein: CASSPTTGVGDTQYF
V gene: TRBV3-1/TRBV3-2; CDR3 protein: CASSQFREGEQYF
V gene: TRBV5-1; CDR3 protein: CASSSGQGSDEQYF
V gene: TRBV4-1; CDR3 protein: CASSQDPRANYGYTF
V gene: TRBV15; CDR3 protein: CATSRDRLYGYTF
V gene: TRBV4-1; CDR3 protein: CASNIKTSGYNEQFF
V gene: TRBV5-1; CDR3 protein: CASSLRGPSGNTIYF
V gene: TRBV3-1/TRBV3-2; CDR3 protein: CASSRGLAEAFF
V gene: TRBV4-2; CDR3 protein: CASSQPGLPDPFF
V gene: TRBV6-1; CDR3 protein: CASSEQGEYNEQFF
V gene: TRBV2; CDR3 protein: CASSTYGSTEAFF
V gene: TRBV3-1/TRBV3-2; CDR3 protein: CASSQVSEHFNYGYTF
V gene: TRBV30; CDR3 protein: CAWSVQAGGNYGYTF
V gene: TRBV27; CDR3 protein: CASSFRNSPLHF
V gene: TRBV7-6; CDR3 protein: CASSPVVGEPNEKLFF
V gene: TRBV23-1; CDR3 protein: CASVKNTEAFF
V gene: TRBV11-2; CDR3 protein: CASSLDPGQGFYGYTF
V gene: TRBV12-3/TRBV12-4; CDR3 protein: CASTFGGSEAFF
V gene: TRBV9; CDR3 protein: CASSLGDSQGSGNTIYF
V gene: TRBV11-1; CDR3 protein: CASSPGANRVGDTQYF
V gene: TRBV19; CDR3 protein: CASSIISTANSYEQYF
V gene: TRBV10-1; CDR3 protein: CASIRASGYPSTDTQYF
V gene: TRBV5-5; CDR3 protein: CASSFRPREGNTEAFF
V gene: TRBV27; CDR3 protein: CASWDSGEYGYTF
V gene: TRBV7-3; CDR3 protein: CASSLWTGDRTGELFF
V gene: TRBV3-1/TRBV3-2; CDR3 protein: CASSATSGGPRGIQYF
V gene: TRBV2; CDR3 protein: CASTSDRVSYGYTF
V gene: TRBV21-1; CDR3 protein: CASSKAGGTEIEAFF